Below are 8 T cell receptor beta chains sequenced from a single sample in a study of OX40 agonist ivuxolimab in advanced cancers. Profiled with immunoSEQ multiplex PCR; TCRdb holds only in-frame clones, not every one. This table holds 60,000 to 85,000 clones, roughly 76% found once. The sequences come from CD4+ or CD8+ T cells sorted from blood, collected in a trial of the OX40 agonist ivuxolimab. The receptors here all came from an adult with an advanced solid tumor such as melanoma, head and neck, liver or kidney cancer.

The V gene is TRBV28, the J gene TRBJ1-1; TRBD1 agrees at 9 bases. The V segment lost 6 bases and the J segment 3 bases; nucleotides outside the gene matches: 11. The CDR3 has 16 amino acids. Germline V gene sequence: CDR1 MDHEN, CDR2 SYDVKM. CDR3 sequence: CASSTGQGNLDTEAFF. DNA of the CDR3: TGTGCCAGCAGCACGGGACAGGGCAATTTGGACACTGAAGCTTTCTTT.

The gene calls are TRBV29-1 and TRBJ2-7; 8 bases are shared with TRBD2. V was pared by 0 bases and J by 3 bases, with 10 bases of the junction left unmatched. Germline CDR1 reads SQVTM; CDR2 reads ANQGSEA. This CDR3 has 16 residues. CDR3 DNA: TGCAGCGTTGAAGACCCGCGGGGGGACAAGGGCTACGAGCAGTACTTC. It encodes CSVEDPRGDKGYEQYF.

The J gene is TRBJ1-2, the V gene TRBV25-1; the match to TRBD1 covers 11 bases. This CDR3 comprises 13 residues. V lost 7 bases and J lost 4; bases outside the gene matches: 2. The germline V gene has CDR1 MGHDK and CDR2 SYGVNS. The CDR3 sequence is CASMGQGVYGYTF. The CDR3 DNA reads as TGTGCCAGCATGGGACAGGGGGTCTATGGCTACACCTTC.

With respect to this clone: This same CDR3 is encoded by further DNA sequences in the sample. The gene calls are TRBV18 and TRBJ1-5, with D perhaps matching TRBD1 (5 bases). Trimming took 6 bases from V and 4 from J, leaving 16 bases between them. The germline V gene has CDR1 KGHSH and CDR2 LQKENI. The CDR3 is 15 amino acids. The CDR3 bases are TGTGCCAGCTCCCCCGTTGGGGGTGAAAATCAGCCCCAGCATTTT. Amino acids: CASSPVGGENQPQHF.

The chain joins TRBV19 to TRBJ2-2; D gene uncertain. Germline-derived CDR1 and CDR2 are LNHDA and SQIVND (reference sequence). Trimming took 3 bases from V and 3 from J, leaving 8 bases between them. CDR3 size: 14 residues. The CDR3 spells CASSMNPDTGELFF. CDR3 nucleotides: TGTGCCAGTAGTATGAACCCAGACACCGGGGAGCTGTTTTTT.

The chain joins TRBV6-5 to TRBJ1-1; D not certain. Trimming shortened V by 0 bases and J by 4 bases, and 12 bases separated the two germline ends. This CDR3 has 15 residues. The V gene's germline CDR1 is MNHEY and CDR2 SVGAGI. This CDR3 reads CASSYSSPPGTEAFF. In DNA, the CDR3 is TGTGCCAGCAGTTACTCGTCACCCCCGGGCACTGAAGCTTTCTTT.

The CDR3 here is CASSRGAGGPGHEQFF. The CDR3 bases are TGCGCCAGCAGCCGAGGAGCGGGAGGGCCGGGCCATGAGCAGTTCTTC. The V gene is TRBV4-1, the J gene TRBJ2-1, with 10 bases matching TRBD2. The CDR3 totals 16 residues. Germline CDR1 and CDR2: MGHRA and YSYEKL. The trim removed 4 bases at V and 8 bases at J, leaving 11 bases unmatched.

The J gene is TRBJ2-5, the V gene TRBV9; the D call may be TRBD1 or TRBD2 (5 bases each). V was cut by 2 bases and J by 5 bases, with 13 bases left in between. The germline V gene has CDR1 SGDLS and CDR2 YYNGEE. The CDR3 has 14 amino acids. CDR3 sequence (DNA): TGTGCCAGCAGCGTGGCCTTAGGGGAGGAGACCCAGTACTTC. It specifies CASSVALGEETQYF. Together with reference TRBV9 and TRBJ2-5, the CDR3 gives the full variable domain: DSGVTQTPKHLITATGQRVTLRCSPRSGDLSVYWYQQSLDQGLQFLIQYYNGEERAKGNILERFSAQQFPDLHSELNLSSLELGDSALYFCASSVALGEETQYFGPGTRLLVL.